Below are 18 T cell receptor beta chains sequenced from a single sample in a study of shared clonotypes between healthy human individuals (TCRdb year 2020). Library construction relied on the immunoSEQ multiplex PCR assay. Imported from immuneACCESS, the table was reduced by TCRdb to in-frame sequences with V and J called. These copies leave out some clones; in studies compared against another copy, an unresolved V gene accounts for under half, and the cause of the remainder is not known. Counted in this sample were about 2.1 million clones; 85% to 95% of them appeared once. The top ten clones comprise approximately 1.7% of the sample. CD8 naive samples were obtained by positive selection for CCR7 among CD45RO-negative cells, yielding a CD45RA+CCR7+ population from which TemRA cells were excluded. The sequencing input was naive CD8+ T cells from PBMCs. The cell subset or site label here, explained by the study, means: CD45RA+CCR7+. The receptors shown here come from a man between 18 and 35 years old in good health. Some clones in this sample may be carry-over from other donors' samples.

This clone appeared a few times. This sequence joins TRBV12-5 and TRBJ1-2, with D hard to call. This CDR3 is 12 amino acids long. Trimming pared 6 bases from V and 0 bases from J, leaving 5 bases between. Germline CDR1 and CDR2: LGHNT and FRNRAP. CDR3 bases: TGTGCTAGTGGGACACCTAACTATGGCTACACCTTC. Translating it yields CASGTPNYGYTF.

The CDR3 DNA reads TGCGCCAGCAGCCAAGGCCTCGGACGGTCAACTAATGAAAAACTGTTTTTT. Protein: CASSQGLGRSTNEKLFF. V and J are TRBV4-3 and TRBJ1-4; D not resolved. Looked up from germline, CDR1 is LGHNA and CDR2 is YSLEER. Trimming removed 1 base from V and 0 bases from J, with 12 bases in between. The CDR3 is 17 residues long.

The chain uses TRBV27 and TRBJ1-5; D perhaps matches TRBD1 (5 bases). CDR1 is MNHEY and CDR2 is SMNVEV in the germline V gene (reference sequence). The V end lost 6 bases, the J end lost 0 bases, and 12 bases lay between the germline ends. CDR3 length equals 15 residues. In nucleotides, the CDR3 is TGTGCCAGCAGCACGGGACGGAATAGCAATCAGCCCCAGCATTTT. This codes for CASSTGRNSNQPQHF.

This clone has just one count. Here the CDR3 DNA reads TGCAGCGTTGCGAGGGTCACCGGGGAGCTGTTTTTT. Protein product: CSVARVTGELFF. The chain has TRBV29-1 and TRBJ2-2; D is possibly TRBD2 (5 bases). This CDR3 comprises 12 residues. Trimming shortened V by 4 bases and J by 4 bases, and 7 bases separated the two germline ends. Germline V CDR1 and CDR2: SQVTM, ANQGSEA.

The chain couples TRBV13 to TRBJ1-1; D gene ambiguous. V lost 0 bases, J lost 4 bases, and 9 bases lay in between. Germline CDR1 PRHDT, CDR2 FYEKMQ (reference sequence). The CDR3 loop spans 14 amino acids. The CDR3 loop reads CASSLGMGSTEAFF. CDR3 bases: TGTGCCAGCAGCTTAGGCATGGGGAGCACTGAAGCTTTCTTT.

This chain connects TRBV7-9 to TRBJ1-4; D might be TRBD1 (5 bases). The germline V and J ends were trimmed by 6 bases and 3 bases, with 20 bases remaining between them. Germline CDR1 reads SEHNR; CDR2 reads FQNEAQ (reference sequence). The CDR3 has 17 amino acids. CDR3: CASSTRGHTEPNEKLFF. The CDR3 DNA is TGTGCCAGCAGTACGCGAGGACACACTGAACCTAATGAAAAACTGTTTTTT.

The chain combines TRBV19 with TRBJ2-7, with D possibly being TRBD2 (6 bases). CDR1 and CDR2 from the germline V gene are LNHDA and SQIVND (reference sequence). Trimming left V 5 bases short and J 3 bases short, with 20 bases between. The CDR3 contains 16 residues. DNA for the CDR3: TGTGCCAGTAGTCCCCTTTATTACGCGGAGGGCTACGAGCAGTACTTC. Translation: CASSPLYYAEGYEQYF.

The V call is TRBV28, the J call TRBJ1-2, with no clear D. Germline CDR1 MDHEN, CDR2 SYDVKM. Trimming stripped 3 bases from V and 8 bases from J, with 10 bases between. The CDR3 contains 12 residues. The CDR3 loop is CASSFGVRGYTF. Here the CDR3 DNA reads TGTGCCAGCAGTTTCGGGGTTAGAGGCTACACCTTC.

The J gene is TRBJ2-5, the V gene TRBV27; D call uncertain. With 8 bases removed from V and 2 bases from J, the gap between germline ends came to 9 bases. CDR1 and CDR2 from the germline V gene are MNHEY and SMNVEV (reference sequence). The CDR3 spans 12 residues. CDR3 sequence (DNA): TGTGCCAGCCGATCCCTTCAAGAGACCCAGTACTTC. Its translation: CASRSLQETQYF.

The rearrangement joins TRBV25-1 to TRBJ1-5, with D uncertain. The V gene's germline CDR1 is MGHDK and CDR2 SYGVNS. The CDR3 sequence is 15 residues long. The V end was cut by 3 bases, the J end by 3 bases, with 12 bases between. The CDR3 is CASSEGFSFNQPQHF. CDR3 DNA sequence: TGTGCCAGCAGTGAGGGGTTCAGCTTCAATCAGCCCCAGCATTTT.

Note on this clone: The sample has other DNA sequences that encode this CDR3 too. In nucleotides, the CDR3 is TGCAGCGTTGCTGAGGGGAGCTCCTACGAGCAGTACTTC. It codes for CSVAEGSSYEQYF. The chain has TRBV29-1 and TRBJ2-7; tentatively, D is TRBD1 or TRBD2 (5 bases each). The CDR3 loop spans 13 amino acids. Germline loops: CDR1 SQVTM, CDR2 ANQGSEA. V was pared by 4 bases and J by 0 bases, with 10 bases between.

The chain couples TRBV5-5 to TRBJ2-7; D possibly corresponds to TRBD1 (5 bases). Germline V CDR1 and CDR2: SGHKS, YYEKEE (reference sequence). V lost 2 bases and J 5 bases, leaving 11 bases between the germline ends. The CDR3 length is 13 residues. For the CDR3, the DNA is TGTGCCAGCAGCTTTGGGCAGGGTAACGAGCAGTACTTC. It encodes CASSFGQGNEQYF.

The chain links TRBV7-9 to TRBJ2-7; D remains unclear. This CDR3 is 12 amino acids long. Trimming cost V 1 base and J 5 bases, with 6 bases left between them. Germline V gives CDR1 SEHNR, CDR2 FQNEAQ (reference sequence). The CDR3 reads CASSLVWDEQYF. In DNA form, the CDR3 reads TGTGCCAGCAGCTTAGTTTGGGACGAGCAGTACTTC.

This clone was detected only once. The chain recombines TRBV27 with TRBJ2-2; TRBD2 aligns across 13 bases. Germline assignment: CDR1 MNHEY and CDR2 SMNVEV (reference sequence). The CDR3 runs 18 residues. V lost 3 bases to trimming and J lost 4 bases; unmatched junction nucleotides: 8. The CDR3 is CASSLALAGGPGTGELFF. The CDR3 region has the DNA TGTGCCAGCAGTTTGGCACTAGCGGGAGGGCCCGGCACCGGGGAGCTGTTTTTT.

The V gene is TRBV9, the J gene TRBJ2-7, with TRBD2 as a possible D gene (6 bases). The V end was cut by 3 bases, the J end by 5 bases, with 18 bases between. The germline CDR1 and CDR2 sequences are SGDLS and YYNGEE. The CDR3 runs to 15 residues. CDR3 amino acids: CASSAGDFRSHEQYF. CDR3 nucleotides: TGTGCCAGCAGCGCGGGGGACTTTAGGTCTCACGAGCAGTACTTC.

The gene calls are TRBV7-3 and TRBJ1-1; a possible D gene is TRBD1 (5 bases). Germline V gives CDR1 SGHTA, CDR2 FQGTGA. CDR3 length: 16 residues. V was pared by 0 bases and J by 1 base, with 12 bases between. In DNA form, the CDR3 reads TGTGCCAGCAGCTTAACGGCGGCAGGGCAGAACACTGAAGCTTTCTTT. Translating gives CASSLTAAGQNTEAFF.

The chain is built from TRBV5-1 and TRBJ2-7; D possibly corresponds to TRBD2 (7 bases). Trimming pared 6 bases from V and 6 bases from J, leaving 16 bases between. Germline loops: CDR1 SGHRS, CDR2 YFSETQ. The CDR3 loop spans 13 amino acids. CDR3 coding DNA: TGCGCCAGCACCCCTGGGGGGGGCGGCGAGCAGTACTTC. Translated, it gives CASTPGGGGEQYF.

The CDR3: CASSQTGHNYGYTF. CDR3 DNA sequence: TGTGCCAGCAGCCAGACAGGGCACAACTATGGCTACACCTTC. The chain couples TRBV16 to TRBJ1-2; TRBD1 aligns across 7 bases. This CDR3 has 14 amino acids. V shed 3 bases and J 2 bases; nucleotides not matched to a gene: 3. CDR1 is KGHSY, CDR2 FQNENV, per germline.